Each of the 20 T cell receptor beta chains below was sequenced from the same sample in a study of T cell changes during pregnancy in multiple sclerosis. The table came from immunoSEQ multiplex PCR; TCRdb's copy has only in-frame clones and leaves some out. The sample has under 60,000 clones; about 90% are singletons. The sample was CD4+ T cells from peripheral blood mononuclear cells, taken in the second trimester of pregnancy. The receptors shown here come from a female donor in good health, enrolled as a control in a pregnancy study.

The gene calls are TRBV4-2 and TRBJ1-3; no clear D gene. V gave up 1 base and J gave up 5 bases, with 9 bases separating them. CDR1 is LGHNA and CDR2 is YNFKEQ in the germline V gene. The CDR3 contains 14 residues. CDR3 coding DNA: TGTGCCAGCAGCCAAGGAGACACCCGAAACACCATATATTTT. Its protein product is CASSQGDTRNTIYF.

The J gene is TRBJ1-2, the V gene TRBV7-3; TRBD1 is a possible D gene (5 bases). Germline V lookup: CDR1 SGHTA, CDR2 FQGTGA. The CDR3 is 15 residues long. Trimming left V 5 bases short and J 7 bases short, with 20 bases between. The CDR3 sequence is CASSPDSGRAPGYTF. CDR3 DNA sequence: TGTGCCAGCAGCCCCGATTCAGGCAGGGCGCCTGGCTACACCTTC. Based on the CDR3 plus reference TRBV7-3 and TRBJ1-2, the full variable domain is GAGVSQTPSNKVTEKGKYVELRCDPISGHTALYWYRQSLGQGPEFLIYFQGTGAADDSGLPNDRFFAVRPEGSVSTLKIQRTERGDSAVYLCASSPDSGRAPGYTFGSGTRLTVV.

The rearrangement joins TRBV2 to TRBJ1-2; D is possibly TRBD1 (6 bases). The germline gives CDR1 SNHLY, CDR2 FYNNEI. V lost 7 bases and J lost 8, with 17 bases in between. The CDR3 spans 13 residues. CDR3 nucleotide sequence: TGTGCCAGCAACAAACAGGGAACATGGGGCTACACCTTC. Protein product: CASNKQGTWGYTF. The full variable domain, its missing parts supplied by reference TRBV2 and TRBJ1-2, is EPEVTQTPSHQVTQMGQEVILRCVPISNHLYFYWYRQILGQKVEFLVSFYNNEISEKSEIFDDQFSVERPDGSNFTLKIRSTKLEDSAMYFCASNKQGTWGYTFGSGTRLTVV.

The chain links TRBV7-8 to TRBJ2-5, with D unclear. Trimming took 3 bases from V and 1 from J, leaving 9 bases between them. Germline V gene lookup returns CDR1 SGHVS and CDR2 FQNEAQ. CDR3 length equals 14 residues. The CDR3 is CASSLLQSQETQYF. In nucleotides, the CDR3 is TGTGCCAGCAGCTTGCTGCAGTCCCAAGAGACCCAGTACTTC.

V is TRBV5-1 and J is TRBJ1-4; 7 bases map to TRBD1. CDR3 length equals 16 residues. CDR1 is SGHRS and CDR2 is YFSETQ in the germline V gene. The trim removed 4 bases at V and 8 bases at J, leaving 14 bases unmatched. The CDR3 loop reads CASSPTQGSSREKLFF. The CDR3 DNA is TGCGCCAGCAGCCCAACACAGGGGTCTTCTCGGGAAAAACTGTTTTTT. Filled out from reference TRBV5-1 and TRBJ1-4, the complete variable domain reads KAGVTQTPRYLIKTRGQQVTLSCSPISGHRSVSWYQQTPGQGLQFLFEYFSETQRNKGNFPGRFSGRQFSNSRSEMNVSTLELGDSALYLCASSPTQGSSREKLFFGSGTQLSVL.

The V gene is TRBV6-5, the J gene TRBJ1-5; no definite D call. This CDR3 is built from 13 residues. V shed 7 bases and J shed 4 bases, with 11 bases lying between them. CDR1 is MNHEY, CDR2 SVGAGI, per germline. The CDR3: CASMQNWNQPQHF. DNA for the CDR3: TGTGCCAGCATGCAGAATTGGAATCAGCCCCAGCATTTT.

The genes are TRBV19 and TRBJ1-6; maybe TRBD1 (6 bases). The CDR3 runs 13 residues. Germline V CDR1 and CDR2: LNHDA, SQIVND (reference sequence). V was pared by 6 bases and J by 10 bases, with 13 bases between. Here the CDR3 DNA reads TGTGCCAGTAGGCTACAGGGTCCATCACCCCTCCACTTT. Its translation: CASRLQGPSPLHF.

V usage is TRBV19 and J usage is TRBJ1-2; 7 bases fit TRBD1. Looked up from germline, CDR1 is LNHDA and CDR2 is SQIVND (reference sequence). CDR3 length: 15 amino acids. The V segment lost 7 bases and the J segment 4 bases; nucleotides outside the gene matches: 12. CDR3 residues: CASMGFTGARYGYTF. For the CDR3, the DNA is TGTGCCAGTATGGGATTTACAGGGGCGCGCTATGGCTACACCTTC.

This rearrangement joins TRBV18 to TRBJ2-7, with unresolved D. There are 12 residues in the CDR3. V gave up 3 bases and J gave up 4 bases, with 7 bases separating them. CDR1 KGHSH and CDR2 LQKENI come from the germline V gene. CDR3 amino acids: CASSPSIYEQYF. CDR3 sequence (DNA): TGTGCCAGCTCACCCTCTATATACGAGCAGTACTTC.

This clone has just one count. The chain combines TRBV27 with TRBJ2-3; 7 bases map to TRBD1. CDR3 length equals 13 residues. J lost 4 bases, V lost 7 bases, and 5 bases had no gene match. CDR1 and CDR2 from the germline V gene are MNHEY and SMNVEV (reference sequence). The CDR3 bases are TGTGCCAGCATCCGACAGGGCTCAGATACGCAGTATTTT. This encodes CASIRQGSDTQYF.

The chain couples TRBV18 to TRBJ2-1; a possible D gene is TRBD1 (5 bases). The CDR3 loop spans 14 amino acids. V gave up 3 bases and J gave up 3 bases, with 9 bases separating them. CDR1 and CDR2 from the germline V gene are KGHSH and LQKENI. The CDR3 spells CASSPEQVYNEQFF. The CDR3 nucleotides read TGTGCCAGCTCACCCGAACAGGTCTACAATGAGCAGTTCTTC.

This chain links TRBV9 with TRBJ1-6, with D perhaps matching TRBD1 (5 bases). V lost 0 bases, J lost 0 bases, and 7 bases lay in between. CDR3 length equals 16 residues. Germline V gene lookup returns CDR1 SGDLS and CDR2 YYNGEE. CDR3 DNA: TGTGCCAGCAGCGTAGGACAGAGCTCCTATAATTCACCCCTCCACTTT. It is translated as CASSVGQSSYNSPLHF.

The V gene is TRBV6-5, the J gene TRBJ2-5; 8 bases align to TRBD1. Matching the DNA end better, TRBJ2-7 makes the J call doubtful. The CDR3 has 13 residues. The V gene's germline CDR1 is MNHEY and CDR2 SVGAGI. The CDR3 DNA follows: TGTGCCAGCTCCCAGGGGGCCTCCTACGAGCAGTACTTC. It is translated as CASSQGASYEQYF.

V is TRBV7-9 and J is TRBJ1-2, with D unresolved. CDR3 length equals 15 residues. Germline CDR1 is SEHNR and CDR2 is FQNEAQ (reference sequence). Trimming cost V 0 bases and J 4 bases, with 12 bases left between them. CDR3 amino acids: CASSLANRETYGYTF. The CDR3 DNA reads as TGTGCCAGCAGCTTAGCGAACCGGGAAACCTATGGCTACACCTTC.

V and J are TRBV6-5 and TRBJ1-2; D remains unclear. V lost 7 bases and J 3 bases, leaving 9 bases between the germline ends. CDR3 length equals 12 residues. The germline CDR1 and CDR2 sequences are MNHEY and SVGAGI. This CDR3 reads CASTSGDYGYTF. DNA for the CDR3: TGTGCCAGCACGTCCGGGGACTATGGCTACACCTTC.

The chain joins TRBV6-4 to TRBJ1-1; D perhaps matches TRBD1 (6 bases). V was clipped by 3 bases and J by 8 bases, with 13 bases between them. This CDR3 comprises 13 residues. CDR1 and CDR2 (germline): MRHNA, SNTAGT. CDR3 sequence reads: CASSERQEREAFF. CDR3 nucleotides: TGTGCCAGCAGTGAGAGACAGGAAAGAGAAGCTTTCTTT.

The chain combines TRBV7-2 with TRBJ2-7; D perhaps matches TRBD2 (6 bases). The CDR3 runs 15 residues. Germline lookup yields CDR1 SGHTA and CDR2 FQGNSA. V was cut by 1 base and J by 3 bases, with 13 bases left in between. CDR3 in amino acids: CASSLERGSGYEQYF. CDR3 DNA: TGTGCCAGCAGCTTAGAACGTGGTAGCGGCTACGAGCAGTACTTC.

The genes are TRBV2 and TRBJ2-5; TRBD2 aligns across 8 bases. Trimming at V came to 4 bases and at J to 2 bases, leaving 6 bases not matched to a gene. Per germline, CDR1 SNHLY and CDR2 FYNNEI. The CDR3 extends over 15 amino acids. Here the CDR3 reads CASSVFGGAQETQYF. DNA of the CDR3: TGTGCCAGCAGTGTGTTCGGGGGGGCGCAAGAGACCCAGTACTTC. Using reference TRBV2 and TRBJ2-5 for the parts outside the CDR3, the full variable domain is EPEVTQTPSHQVTQMGQEVILRCVPISNHLYFYWYRQILGQKVEFLVSFYNNEISEKSEIFDDQFSVERPDGSNFTLKIRSTKLEDSAMYFCASSVFGGAQETQYFGPGTRLLVL.

The chain has TRBV5-8 and TRBJ2-7; 9 bases agree with TRBD1. CDR1 is SGHTS, CDR2 YDEGEE, per germline. This CDR3 is 17 amino acids long. V lost 4 bases, J lost 0 bases, and 11 bases stayed unmatched. The CDR3 coding sequence is TGTGCCAGCAGCCTATTCTCCGGGACAGGGAGCTCCTACGAGCAGTACTTC. It is translated as CASSLFSGTGSSYEQYF.

The J gene is TRBJ1-3, the V gene TRBV6-6; 8 bases are shared with TRBD1. Germline loops: CDR1 MNHNY, CDR2 SVGAGI (reference sequence). The CDR3 consists of 16 residues. The V segment lost 2 bases and the J segment 2 bases; nucleotides outside the gene matches: 5. The CDR3 sequence: CASSYGPQGAGNTIYF. CDR3 DNA: TGTGCCAGCAGTTACGGACCACAGGGGGCTGGAAACACCATATATTTT.